Following are 5 T cell receptor beta chains from one sample sequenced in a study of human T cells and chemical hapten exposure. Time point here: patch test 3, about 24 weeks after DPC sensitization. This sample's treatment: therapeutic diphenylcyclopropenone sensitization with weekly scalp DPC. TCRdb passed the RACE reads through MiXCR, listing each CDR3 protein once. The sample holds 50,000 to 65,000 distinct CDR3 sequences; 9.9% are singletons and the top ten take roughly 17%. Sequenced here: whole blood, sampled in connection with sensitization to the hapten diphenylcyclopropenone (DPC). The source is a woman aged 40 to 50 with alopecia areata. Some clones in this sample may be carry-over from other donors' samples.

This clonotype was picked up a small number of times. This chain joins TRBV7-2 and TRBJ1-2; D uncertain. Between the trimmed V and J ends, which lost 5 bases and 0 bases, there was a span of 7 bases. Germline V gene sequence: CDR1 SGHTA, CDR2 FQGNSA. The CDR3 covers 13 residues. The CDR3 here is CASSQKANYGYTF. DNA for the CDR3: TGTGCCAGCAGCCAGAAAGCTAACTATGGCTACACCTTC.

The chain links TRBV23-1 to TRBJ2-1; TRBD1 aligns across 7 bases. TRBV23-1 has ORF status, its function being uncertain. With V trimmed by 3 bases and J by 2 bases, 4 bases remained unmatched. The CDR3 is 15 amino acids. CDR3 sequence: CASSHPGQPYNEQFF. CDR3 nucleotide sequence: TGCGCCAGCAGTCATCCGGGACAGCCCTACAATGAGCAGTTCTTC.

This clonotype was observed at least ten times. CDR3 region: CASSYWGTEAFF. The CDR3 region has the DNA TGTGCCAGCAGTTACTGGGGCACTGAAGCTTTCTTT. The chain is built from TRBV6-2 or TRBV6-3 and TRBJ1-1; D call uncertain. The CDR3 contains 12 residues. With 1 base removed from V and 4 bases from J, the gap between germline ends came to 4 bases. Germline lookup yields CDR1 MNHEY and CDR2 SVGEGT.

In its sample, this clonotype was seen many times. V and J are TRBV29-1 and TRBJ2-7; D may correspond to TRBD1 or TRBD2 (5 bases each). CDR1 and CDR2 from the germline V gene are SQVTM and ANQGSEA. The V end lost 7 bases, the J end lost 2 bases, and 27 bases lay between the germline ends. This CDR3 spans 17 amino acids. Here the CDR3 DNA reads TGCAGCGCCGTTGGGGGATTTGTCGGTCCCAACACCTACGAGCAGTACTTC. Translated, it gives CSAVGGFVGPNTYEQYF.

The chain employs TRBV4-2 and TRBJ2-3, with unresolved D. CDR3 length: 16 residues. The V end was cut by 1 base, the J end by 2 bases, with 13 bases between. The germline CDR1 and CDR2 sequences are LGHNA and YNFKEQ. The chain's CDR3 is CASSQGRRQLTDTQYF. CDR3 nucleotides: TGTGCCAGCAGCCAAGGGCGACGACAACTCACAGATACGCAGTATTTT.